The following is a T cell receptor (beta chain) sequence with its context. Its antigen is still unknown. The data were produced by immunoSEQ multiplex PCR, yet TCRdb's version contains in-frame clones alone and is incomplete. The table records around 140,000 clones, roughly 93% of them present only once. Germline values: CDR1 SGDLS, CDR2 YYNGEE. The CDR3 loop spans 14 amino acids. V lost 0 bases to trimming and J lost 2 bases, with 9 bases between them. This sample was included in a study of T cell responses to AZD1222 COVID-19 vaccine. Study outcomes and limitations: Two doses of AZD1222 preceded a rise in Spike-specific TCR breadth and depth. CD4 TCRs covered the whole spike, strongest at regions 160-218 and 743-854. After the peak T cell response, and only then, were repertoires sampled. Most donors were white British and more were female, and clonal diversity was possibly underestimated.

This TCR was recovered from an adult in good health. This rearrangement joins TRBV9 to TRBJ2-7; D unresolved. This sample comprised peripheral blood, obtained on day 0 of AZD1222 vaccination. CDR3 DNA sequence: TGTGCCAGCAGCGTAGCTGATCTACCCTACGAGCAGTACTTC. Residues: CASSVADLPYEQYF.